What follows is one T cell receptor (beta chain) and its context. The V and J ends lost 3 bases and 2 bases, in that order; junction bases with no gene match: 5. This CDR3 has 16 residues. CDR1 and CDR2 from the germline V gene are SGHDN and FVKESK. These data are taken from a study of shared clonotypes between healthy human individuals. In the original processing: For the immunoSEQ data, sequences were junction-only without quality scores, so filtering differed. Only in-frame clones appear in the TCRdb table, and some are missing; sequencing was by immunoSEQ multiplex PCR. Clone size and V and J calls were adopted from that table, with D and trimming inferred from the DNA. The sample shows about 490,000 clones, around three quarters of them seen only once.

The receptor was isolated from a woman in her thirties or forties in good health. Some clones in this sample may be carry-over from other donors' samples. Sequencing was carried out using PBMCs. J is TRBJ2-1 and V is TRBV14, with 9 bases that match TRBD2. The CDR3 loop reads CASSQSAGGPYNEQFF. CDR3 nucleotide sequence: TGTGCCAGCAGCCAGTCCGCGGGAGGGCCCTACAATGAGCAGTTCTTC.